What follows are 24 T cell receptor beta chains derived from one specimen sequenced in a study of PD-1 blockade in classical Hodgkin lymphoma. Time point: cycle 4 day 1 (C4D1), after around six weeks of nivolumab. Brentuximab vedotin exposure varied, and every patient relapsed after autologous stem cell transplantation. Data came from immunoSEQ multiplex PCR; TCRdb stores just in-frame clones and leaves some out. The sample holds just under 65,000 clones, 85% to 95% seen once. The specimen was peripheral blood mononuclear cells (PBMCs), collected before the fourth cycle of nivolumab. These receptors all stem from a human donor with classical Hodgkin lymphoma.

The chain joins TRBV7-6 to TRBJ2-3; 7 bases fit TRBD2. This CDR3 comprises 15 residues. The ends lost 4 bases at V and 1 base at J; junction bases unmatched: 5. The germline gives CDR1 SGHVS, CDR2 FNYEAQ. The CDR3 sequence is CASSSLAWGTDTQYF. As DNA, the CDR3 is TGTGCCAGCAGCTCACTAGCGTGGGGCACAGATACGCAGTATTTT.

This sequence joins TRBV2 and TRBJ1-1; D might be TRBD1 (6 bases). The germline V and J ends were trimmed by 7 bases and 1 base, with 13 bases remaining between them. Germline lookup yields CDR1 SNHLY and CDR2 FYNNEI. The CDR3 runs to 14 residues. CDR3 residues: CASTLLQGNTEAFF. As DNA, the CDR3 is TGTGCCAGCACGCTGTTACAGGGGAACACTGAAGCTTTCTTT.

The gene calls are TRBV19 and TRBJ2-7, with D tentatively TRBD1 (5 bases). V was shortened by 3 bases and J by 0 bases, with 12 bases between the two germline ends. CDR1 and CDR2 from the germline V gene are LNHDA and SQIVND (reference sequence). This CDR3 is built from 15 residues. In nucleotides, the CDR3 is TGTGCCAGTAGTATTCAGGGATCGAGCTCCTACGAGCAGTACTTC. Its protein is CASSIQGSSSYEQYF. Filled out from reference TRBV19 and TRBJ2-7, the complete variable domain reads DGGITQSPKYLFRKEGQNVTLSCEQNLNHDAMYWYRQDPGQGLRLIYYSQIVNDFQKGDIAEGYSVSREKKESFPLTVTSAQKNPTAFYLCASSIQGSSSYEQYFGPGTRLTVT.

The V gene is TRBV5-4, the J gene TRBJ1-4, with no clear D. The CDR3 is 12 residues long. Deletions cut 0 bases from V and 5 bases from J, with 2 bases between. Germline CDR1 is SGHNT and CDR2 is YYREEE (reference sequence). The CDR3 DNA reads TGTGCCAGCAGCTTGGGCAATGAAAAACTGTTTTTT. Translation: CASSLGNEKLFF.

This chain uses TRBV5-1 with TRBJ1-2; D remains ambiguous. Germline CDR1 and CDR2: SGHRS and YFSETQ. V gave up 0 bases and J gave up 8 bases, with 17 bases separating them. CDR3 length: 15 residues. CDR3 amino acids: CASSLVKGGSSGYTF. CDR3 sequence (DNA): TGCGCCAGCAGCTTGGTGAAGGGCGGAAGCTCCGGCTACACCTTC.

V usage is TRBV28 and J usage is TRBJ2-3, with D perhaps matching TRBD1 or TRBD2 (5 bases each). From germline, CDR1 is MDHEN and CDR2 SYDVKM. The germline V and J ends were trimmed by 6 bases and 3 bases, with 16 bases remaining between them. This CDR3 has 15 amino acids. In DNA, the CDR3 is TGTGCCAGCAGCCTCCTAGGGACCCATACAGATACGCAGTATTTT. It yields the protein CASSLLGTHTDTQYF.

V is TRBV7-9 and J is TRBJ1-4; D call uncertain. The CDR3 is made up of 18 amino acids. V was pared by 2 bases and J by 0 bases, with 16 bases between. Looked up from germline, CDR1 is SEHNR and CDR2 is FQNEAQ (reference sequence). In nucleotides, the CDR3 is TGTGCCAGCAGCTTAATTCCCCCGATGGCTGCAACTAATGAAAAACTGTTTTTT. Amino acids: CASSLIPPMAATNEKLFF.

The chain couples TRBV7-8 to TRBJ2-7; 9 positions match TRBD1. V dropped 0 bases and J dropped 3; count of bases not matched to a gene: 9. Germline CDR1 SGHVS, CDR2 FQNEAQ. The CDR3 extends over 17 amino acids. CDR3 sequence reads: CASSLAPGTGYSYEQYF. CDR3 DNA sequence: TGTGCCAGCAGCTTAGCTCCCGGGACAGGGTATAGCTACGAGCAGTACTTC.

The rearrangement links TRBV6-5 to TRBJ2-2, with a possible D match to TRBD1 (5 bases). This CDR3 spans 15 amino acids. The germline V and J ends were trimmed by 6 bases and 4 bases, with 15 bases remaining between them. CDR1 is MNHEY, CDR2 SVGAGI, per germline. The chain's CDR3 is CASRDRPTVTGELFF. Written as DNA, the CDR3 is TGTGCCAGCAGAGATCGCCCGACAGTCACCGGGGAGCTGTTTTTT.

The chain carries TRBV2 and TRBJ2-1, with 15 bases lining up with TRBD2. J lost 0 bases, V lost 4 bases, and 4 bases had no gene match. Germline V gene sequence: CDR1 SNHLY, CDR2 FYNNEI. This CDR3 has 18 residues. CDR3 region: CASSGGTSGGNSYNEQFF. DNA for the CDR3: TGTGCCAGCAGTGGAGGGACTAGCGGGGGGAACTCCTACAATGAGCAGTTCTTC.

This chain connects TRBV28 to TRBJ2-5; TRBD2 matches 9 bases. CDR1 is MDHEN and CDR2 is SYDVKM in the germline V gene. The V and J ends lost 5 bases and 5 bases, in that order; junction bases with no gene match: 12. The CDR3 sequence is 16 residues long. In DNA form, the CDR3 reads TGTGCCAGCAGTAAATTAGCGGGGGACCTCCGGGAGACCCAGTACTTC. Translation: CASSKLAGDLRETQYF. Complete variable domain (other parts from reference TRBV28 and TRBJ2-5): DVKVTQSSRYLVKRTGEKVFLECVQDMDHENMFWYRQDPGLGLRLIYFSYDVKMKEKGDIPEGYSVSREKKERFSLILESASTNQTSMYLCASSKLAGDLRETQYFGPGTRLLVL.

The chain carries TRBV28 and TRBJ2-7, with 7 bases identical to TRBD1. Germline CDR1 and CDR2: MDHEN and SYDVKM. Trimming took 8 bases from V and 2 from J; bases not matched to a gene: 6. CDR3 size: 13 residues. The CDR3 region has the DNA TGTGCCAGCGTAGGGGGCCCAACCTACGAGCAGTACTTC. Residues: CASVGGPTYEQYF.

The chain carries TRBV4-1 and TRBJ2-1; D unresolved. This CDR3 contains 15 residues. The V gene lost 0 bases and the J gene lost 6 bases, with 12 bases spanning the gap. The V gene's germline CDR1 is MGHRA and CDR2 YSYEKL. CDR3 in amino acids: CASSQDGRLFNEQFF. The CDR3 DNA reads TGCGCCAGCAGCCAAGATGGTCGACTGTTCAATGAGCAGTTCTTC.

The table lists this clone with a count of one. This chain links TRBV7-2 with TRBJ1-1; D is perhaps TRBD1 (5 bases). The CDR3 totals 15 residues. V was shortened by 2 bases and J by 0 bases, with 10 bases between the two germline ends. Germline V CDR1 and CDR2: SGHTA, FQGNSA. The CDR3 DNA follows: TGTGCCAGCAGCTTATCGGGGCGGATGAACACTGAAGCTTTCTTT. Residues: CASSLSGRMNTEAFF.

This clone was detected once. The genes are TRBV11-1 and TRBJ2-7; no definite D call. Per germline, CDR1 SGHAT and CDR2 FQDESV (reference sequence). Deletions cut 5 bases from V and 2 bases from J, with 13 bases between. This CDR3 spans 14 amino acids. The CDR3 nucleotides are TGTGCCAGCAGCCTCGAGGACGGCGCCTACGAGCAGTACTTC. As protein: CASSLEDGAYEQYF.

The genes are TRBV30 and TRBJ2-5; TRBD2 matches at 9 bases. V shed 0 bases, J shed 4 bases, and the junction held 9 bases outside the gene matches. The CDR3 is 16 amino acids. The germline V gene encodes CDR1 GTSNPN and CDR2 SVGIG (reference sequence). Here the CDR3 reads CAWSVPELAGRETQYF. The CDR3 DNA is TGTGCCTGGAGTGTACCTGAACTAGCGGGTAGAGAGACCCAGTACTTC.

This chain links TRBV7-9 with TRBJ2-6; D remains ambiguous. Germline V CDR1 and CDR2: SEHNR, FQNEAQ (reference sequence). Trimming stripped 2 bases from V and 0 bases from J, with 17 bases between. The CDR3 runs 19 residues. The CDR3 sequence is CASSLPRAGTVSGANVLTF. The DNA for the CDR3 is TGTGCCAGCAGCTTACCCCGGGCAGGCACTGTCTCTGGGGCCAACGTCCTGACTTTC.

The chain has TRBV5-1 and TRBJ2-3; TRBD1 aligns across 9 bases. Per the germline V gene, CDR1 is SGHRS and CDR2 is YFSETQ. The junction had 6 bases not matched to a gene; V was cut back by 2 bases and J by 5 bases. The CDR3 loop spans 15 amino acids. CDR3 region: CASSLQGASRDTQYF. Here the CDR3 DNA reads TGCGCCAGCAGCTTACAGGGGGCATCGAGAGATACGCAGTATTTT.

The chain is built from TRBV5-6 and TRBJ2-3; 15 bases map to TRBD2. CDR3 length equals 19 residues. V gave up 3 bases and J gave up 6 bases; unmatched junction bases: 14. CDR1 is SGHDT and CDR2 is YYEEEE in the germline V gene. The DNA for the CDR3 is TGTGCCAGCAGCTGGGGACTAGCGGGGGGCCTTAGCTCCTTTGATACGCAGTATTTT. It encodes CASSWGLAGGLSSFDTQYF.

The table lists this clone with a few counts. The chain combines TRBV28 with TRBJ1-5; D uncertain. Germline assignment: CDR1 MDHEN and CDR2 SYDVKM. This CDR3 is 12 amino acids long. V was pared by 7 bases and J by 8 bases, with 12 bases between. The CDR3 nucleotides read TGTGCCAGCAATCCCCCGGCCGAGCCCCAGCATTTT. Translation: CASNPPAEPQHF.

The chain has TRBV2 and TRBJ1-2; no clear D. V was shortened by 1 base and J by 4 bases, with 7 bases between the two germline ends. CDR1 is SNHLY, CDR2 FYNNEI, per germline. The CDR3 has 13 amino acids. DNA for the CDR3: TGTGCCAGCAGTGAAGGGCAGCTCTATGGCTACACCTTC. This translates into CASSEGQLYGYTF.

V is TRBV21-1 and J is TRBJ1-3. TRBV21-1 is termed a pseudogene. CDR3 length: 14 residues. In DNA form, the CDR3 reads TGTGCCGGCAGCAAAGAGTTGGGGGGAAACACCATATATTTT. Translating it yields CAGSKELGGNTIYF.

The rearrangement links TRBV6-6 to TRBJ2-5; D is ambiguous. The V gene's germline CDR1 is MNHNY and CDR2 SVGAGI (reference sequence). CDR3 size: 12 residues. V lost 1 base to trimming and J lost 4 bases, with 4 bases between them. The DNA for the CDR3 is TGTGCCAGCAGTTACTGGAGAGAGACCCAGTACTTC. It yields the protein CASSYWRETQYF.

As regards this clone: Additional DNA sequences in this sample encode the identical CDR3. The chain combines TRBV28 with TRBJ1-1; 8 bases are a match to TRBD1. V trimming: 4 bases; J trimming: 5 bases; junction bases outside the gene matches: 6. This CDR3 has 14 residues. Germline V lookup: CDR1 MDHEN, CDR2 SYDVKM. Here the CDR3 DNA reads TGTGCCAGCAGTTCACAGGGGGTTCGGACTGAAGCTTTCTTT. Translated, it gives CASSSQGVRTEAFF.